This T cell receptor beta chain emerged from a study of spatial heterogeneity in lung cancer. Time point meaning: sample taken at primary tumor resection. The CDR3 totals 14 residues. Trimming removed 1 base from V and 4 bases from J, with 10 bases in between. In germline, CDR1 is LGHNA, CDR2 YNFKEQ. One entry per CDR3 protein, called by TCRdb with MiXCR from the 5' RACE reads. The data hold about 92,000 distinct CDR3 sequences, with approximately 12% observed a single time. This sample comprised PBMCs, obtained at surgery. The V gene is TRBV4-2, the J gene TRBJ1-1; no reliable D call. This sequence originates from a male donor with early-stage non-small cell lung cancer. The CDR3, as DNA: TGTGCCAGCAGCCAAGTGCGTCGGGGCACTGAAGCTTTCTTT. Translated: CASSQVRRGTEAFF.